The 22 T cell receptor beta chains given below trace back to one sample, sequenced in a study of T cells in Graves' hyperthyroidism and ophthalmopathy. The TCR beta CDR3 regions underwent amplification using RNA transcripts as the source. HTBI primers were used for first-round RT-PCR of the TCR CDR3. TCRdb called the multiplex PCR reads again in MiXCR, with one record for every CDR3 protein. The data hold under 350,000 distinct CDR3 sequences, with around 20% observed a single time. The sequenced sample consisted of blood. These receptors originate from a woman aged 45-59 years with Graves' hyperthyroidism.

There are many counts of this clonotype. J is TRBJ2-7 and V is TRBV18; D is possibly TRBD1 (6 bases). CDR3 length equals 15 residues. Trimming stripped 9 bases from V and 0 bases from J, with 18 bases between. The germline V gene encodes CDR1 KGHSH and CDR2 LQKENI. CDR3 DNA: TGTGCCAGTGAAACCGATGGCAGGGGCTCCTACGAGCAGTACTTC. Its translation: CASETDGRGSYEQYF.

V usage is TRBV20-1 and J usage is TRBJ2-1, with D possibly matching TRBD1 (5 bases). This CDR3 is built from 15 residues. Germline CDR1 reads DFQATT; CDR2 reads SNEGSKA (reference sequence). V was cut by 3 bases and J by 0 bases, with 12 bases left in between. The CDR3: CSASPPGISYNEQFF. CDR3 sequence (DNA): TGCAGTGCTAGTCCCCCAGGGATCTCCTACAATGAGCAGTTCTTC.

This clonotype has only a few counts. As DNA, the CDR3 is TGTGCCACCAGTGACGCGCGACGGGACGAGCAGTACTTC. It encodes CATSDARRDEQYF. This chain uses TRBV24-1 with TRBJ2-7; D is ambiguous. From germline, CDR1 is KGHDR and CDR2 SFDVKD. The CDR3 has 13 amino acids. Trimming took 4 bases from V and 5 from J, leaving 11 bases between them.

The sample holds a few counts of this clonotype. For the CDR3, the DNA is TGTGCCTGCCAGGACAGTCGGACTGAAGCTTTCTTT. Translated: CACQDSRTEAFF. The genes are TRBV6-1 and TRBJ1-1; maybe TRBD1 (6 bases). The CDR3 runs to 12 residues. Germline CDR1 reads MNHNS; CDR2 reads SASEGT. V was clipped by 11 bases and J by 5 bases, with 15 bases between them.

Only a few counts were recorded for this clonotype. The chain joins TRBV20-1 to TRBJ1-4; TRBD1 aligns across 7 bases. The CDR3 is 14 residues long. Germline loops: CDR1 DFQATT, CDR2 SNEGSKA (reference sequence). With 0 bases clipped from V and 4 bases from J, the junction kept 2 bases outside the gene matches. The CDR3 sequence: CSARDPGGNEKLFF. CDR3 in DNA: TGCAGTGCTAGAGATCCAGGGGGTAATGAAAAACTGTTTTTT.

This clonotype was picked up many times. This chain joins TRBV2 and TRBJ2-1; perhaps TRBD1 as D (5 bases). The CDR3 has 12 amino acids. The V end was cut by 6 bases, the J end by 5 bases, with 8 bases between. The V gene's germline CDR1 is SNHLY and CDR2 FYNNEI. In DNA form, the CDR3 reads TGTGCCAGCAGGACAGAGAACAATGAGCAGTTCTTC. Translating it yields CASRTENNEQFF.

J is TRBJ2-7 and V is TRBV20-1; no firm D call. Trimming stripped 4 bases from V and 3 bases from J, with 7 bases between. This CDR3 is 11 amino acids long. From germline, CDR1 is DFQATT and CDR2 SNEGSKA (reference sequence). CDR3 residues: CSAKLIYEQYF. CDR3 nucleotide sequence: TGCAGTGCTAAACTAATCTACGAGCAGTACTTC.

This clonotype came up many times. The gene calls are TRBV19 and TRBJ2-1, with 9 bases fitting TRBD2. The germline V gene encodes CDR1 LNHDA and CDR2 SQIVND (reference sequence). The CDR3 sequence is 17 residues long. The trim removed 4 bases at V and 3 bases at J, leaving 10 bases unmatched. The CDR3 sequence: CASSRRTGTSNYNEQFF. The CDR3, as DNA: TGTGCCAGTAGTAGGCGGACCGGGACTAGCAACTACAATGAGCAGTTCTTC.

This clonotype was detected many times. DNA for the CDR3: TGCGCCAGCAGTCAGGGACTACTAGTTCCCGGGGAGCTGTTTTTT. This translates into CASSQGLLVPGELFF. The chain uses TRBV4-1 and TRBJ2-2, with TRBD2 matching over 7 bases. Germline values: CDR1 MGHRA, CDR2 YSYEKL. With V trimmed by 6 bases and J by 6 bases, 10 bases remained unmatched. This CDR3 comprises 15 residues.

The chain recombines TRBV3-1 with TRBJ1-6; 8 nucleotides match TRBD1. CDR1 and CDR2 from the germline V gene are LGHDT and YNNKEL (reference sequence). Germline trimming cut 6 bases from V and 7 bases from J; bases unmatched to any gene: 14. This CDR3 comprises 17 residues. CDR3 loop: CASSRFLQGGDNSPLHF. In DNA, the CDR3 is TGTGCCAGCAGTCGGTTTCTACAGGGGGGGGACAATTCACCCCTCCACTTT.

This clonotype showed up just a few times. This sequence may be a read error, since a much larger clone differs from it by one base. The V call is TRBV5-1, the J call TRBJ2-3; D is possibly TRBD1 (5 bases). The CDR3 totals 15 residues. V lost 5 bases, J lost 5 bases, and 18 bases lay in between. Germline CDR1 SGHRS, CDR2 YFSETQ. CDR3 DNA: TGCGCCAGCAGTTCCTGGACACCCAGAAGAGATACGCAGTATTTT. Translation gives CASSSWTPRRDTQYF. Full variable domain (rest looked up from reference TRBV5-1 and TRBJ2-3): KAGVTQTPRYLIKTRGQQVTLSCSPISGHRSVSWYQQTPGQGLQFLFEYFSETQRNKGNFPGRFSGRQFSNSRSEMNVSTLELGDSALYLCASSSWTPRRDTQYFGPGTRLTVL.

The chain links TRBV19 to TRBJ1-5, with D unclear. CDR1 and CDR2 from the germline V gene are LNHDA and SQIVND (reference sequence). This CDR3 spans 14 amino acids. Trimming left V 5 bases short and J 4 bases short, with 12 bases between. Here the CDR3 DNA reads TGTGCCAGTAGTTCGTGGGCCGCAAATCAGCCCCAGCATTTT. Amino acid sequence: CASSSWAANQPQHF.

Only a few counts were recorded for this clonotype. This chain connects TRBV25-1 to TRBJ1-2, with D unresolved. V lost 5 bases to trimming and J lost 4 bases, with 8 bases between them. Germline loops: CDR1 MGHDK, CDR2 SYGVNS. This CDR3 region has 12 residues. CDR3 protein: CASSINTYGYTF. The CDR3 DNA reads TGTGCCAGCAGTATCAACACCTATGGCTACACCTTC.

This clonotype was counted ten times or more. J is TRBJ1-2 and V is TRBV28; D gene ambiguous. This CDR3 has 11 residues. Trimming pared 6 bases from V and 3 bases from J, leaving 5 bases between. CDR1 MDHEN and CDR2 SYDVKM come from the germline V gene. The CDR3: CASRIYYGYTF. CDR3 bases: TGTGCCAGCAGGATCTACTATGGCTACACCTTC.

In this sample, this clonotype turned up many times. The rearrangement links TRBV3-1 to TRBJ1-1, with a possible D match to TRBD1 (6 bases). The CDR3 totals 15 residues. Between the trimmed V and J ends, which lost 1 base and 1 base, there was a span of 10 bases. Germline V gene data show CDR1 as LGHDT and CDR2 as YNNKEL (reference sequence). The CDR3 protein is CASSQGGRGNTEAFF. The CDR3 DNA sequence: TGTGCCAGCAGCCAAGGGGGCAGGGGGAACACTGAAGCTTTCTTT. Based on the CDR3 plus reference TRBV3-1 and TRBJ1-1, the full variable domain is DTAVSQTPKYLVTQMGNDKSIKCEQNLGHDTMYWYKQDSKKFLKIMFSYNNKELIINETVPNRFSPKSPDKAHLNLHINSLELGDSAVYFCASSQGGRGNTEAFFGQGTRLTVV.

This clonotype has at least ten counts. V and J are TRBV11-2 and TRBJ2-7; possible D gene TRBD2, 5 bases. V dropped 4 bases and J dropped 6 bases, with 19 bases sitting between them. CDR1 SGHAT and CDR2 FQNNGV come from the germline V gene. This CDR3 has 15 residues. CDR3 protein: CASSSHGRRGGEQYF. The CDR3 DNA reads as TGTGCCAGCAGCTCCCACGGGCGCCGGGGTGGCGAGCAGTACTTC.

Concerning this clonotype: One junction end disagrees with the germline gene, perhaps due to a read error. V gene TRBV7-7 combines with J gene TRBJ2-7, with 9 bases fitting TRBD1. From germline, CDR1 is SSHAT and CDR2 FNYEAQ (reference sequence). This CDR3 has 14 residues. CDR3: CASSIGTGTYEQYF. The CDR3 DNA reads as TGTGCTAGCAGCATCGGGACAGGGACCTACGAGCAGTACTTC. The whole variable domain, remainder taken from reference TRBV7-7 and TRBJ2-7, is GAGVSQSPRYKVTKRGQDVTLRCDPISSHATLYWYQQALGQGPEFLTYFNYEAQPDKSGLPSDRFSAERPEGSISTLTIQRTEQRDSAMYRCASSIGTGTYEQYFGPGTRLTVT.

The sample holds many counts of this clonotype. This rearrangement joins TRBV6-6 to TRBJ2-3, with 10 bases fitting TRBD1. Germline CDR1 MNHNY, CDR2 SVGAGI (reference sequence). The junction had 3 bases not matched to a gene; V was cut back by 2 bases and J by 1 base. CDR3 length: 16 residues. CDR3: CASSYDGQGGTDTQYF. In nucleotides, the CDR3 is TGTGCCAGCAGTTACGACGGACAGGGGGGCACAGATACGCAGTATTTT.

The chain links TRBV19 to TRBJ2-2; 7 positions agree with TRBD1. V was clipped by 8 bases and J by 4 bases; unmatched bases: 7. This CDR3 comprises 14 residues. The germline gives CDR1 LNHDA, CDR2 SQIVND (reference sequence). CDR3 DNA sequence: TGTGCCAGTGGTGTGGGACAGCTCACCGGGGAGCTGTTTTTT. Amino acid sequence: CASGVGQLTGELFF.

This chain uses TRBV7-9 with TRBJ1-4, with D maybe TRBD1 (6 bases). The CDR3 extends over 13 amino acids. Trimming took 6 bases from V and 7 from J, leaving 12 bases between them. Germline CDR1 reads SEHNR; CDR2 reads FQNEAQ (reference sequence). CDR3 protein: CASSYRASEKLFF. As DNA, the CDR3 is TGTGCCAGCAGTTACAGGGCGAGTGAAAAACTGTTTTTT. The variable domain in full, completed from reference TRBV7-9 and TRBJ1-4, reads DTGVSQNPRHKITKRGQNVTFRCDPISEHNRLYWYRQTLGQGPEFLTYFQNEAQLEKSRLLSDRFSAERPKGSFSTLEIQRTEQGDSAMYLCASSYRASEKLFFGSGTQLSVL.

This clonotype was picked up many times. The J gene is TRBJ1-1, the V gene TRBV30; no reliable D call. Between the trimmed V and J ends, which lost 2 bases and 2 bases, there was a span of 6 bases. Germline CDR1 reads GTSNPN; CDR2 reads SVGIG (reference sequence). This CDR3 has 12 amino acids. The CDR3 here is CAWSPLNTEAFF. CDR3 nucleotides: TGTGCCTGGAGTCCGCTAAACACTGAAGCTTTCTTT.

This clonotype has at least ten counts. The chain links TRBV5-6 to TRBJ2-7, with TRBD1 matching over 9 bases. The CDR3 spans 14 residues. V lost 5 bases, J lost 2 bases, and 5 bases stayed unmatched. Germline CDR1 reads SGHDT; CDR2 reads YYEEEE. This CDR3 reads CASRPRDRAYEQYF. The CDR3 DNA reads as TGTGCCAGCAGGCCTAGGGACAGGGCCTACGAGCAGTACTTC. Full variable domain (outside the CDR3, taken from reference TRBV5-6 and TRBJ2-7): DAGVTQSPTHLIKTRGQQVTLRCSPKSGHDTVSWYQQALGQGPQFIFQYYEEEERQRGNFPDRFSGHQFPNYSSELNVNALLLGDSALYLCASRPRDRAYEQYFGPGTRLTVT.